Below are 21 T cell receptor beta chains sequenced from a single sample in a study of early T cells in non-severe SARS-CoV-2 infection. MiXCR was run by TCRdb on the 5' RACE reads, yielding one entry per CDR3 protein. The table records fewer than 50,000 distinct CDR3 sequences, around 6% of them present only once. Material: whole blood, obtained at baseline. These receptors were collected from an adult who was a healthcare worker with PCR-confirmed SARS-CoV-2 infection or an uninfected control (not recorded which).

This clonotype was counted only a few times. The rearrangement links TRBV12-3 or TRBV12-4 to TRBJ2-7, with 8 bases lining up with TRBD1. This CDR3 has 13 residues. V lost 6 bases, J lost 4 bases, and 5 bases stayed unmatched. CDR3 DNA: TGTGCCAGCAGCACGGACAGGGCTTACGAGCAGTACTTC. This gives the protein CASSTDRAYEQYF.

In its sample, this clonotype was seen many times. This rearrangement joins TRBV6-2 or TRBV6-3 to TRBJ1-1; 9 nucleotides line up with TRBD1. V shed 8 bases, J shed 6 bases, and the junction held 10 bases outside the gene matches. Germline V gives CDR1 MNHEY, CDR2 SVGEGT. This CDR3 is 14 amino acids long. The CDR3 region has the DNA TGTGCCAGCTCGTTTCGGGACAGGGTCCCTGAAGCTTTCTTT. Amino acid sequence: CASSFRDRVPEAFF.

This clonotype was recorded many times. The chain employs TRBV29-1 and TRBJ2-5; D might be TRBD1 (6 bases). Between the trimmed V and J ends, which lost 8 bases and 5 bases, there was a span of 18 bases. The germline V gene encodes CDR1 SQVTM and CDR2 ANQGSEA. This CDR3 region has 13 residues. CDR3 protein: CSFQTGLGETQYF. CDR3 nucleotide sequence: TGCAGCTTCCAGACAGGTTTGGGGGAGACCCAGTACTTC. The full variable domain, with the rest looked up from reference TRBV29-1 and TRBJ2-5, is SAVISQKPSRDICQRGTSLTIQCQVDSQVTMMFWYRQQPGQSLTLIATANQGSEATYESGFVIDKFPISRPNLTFSTLTVSNMSPEDSSIYLCSFQTGLGETQYFGPGTRLLVL.

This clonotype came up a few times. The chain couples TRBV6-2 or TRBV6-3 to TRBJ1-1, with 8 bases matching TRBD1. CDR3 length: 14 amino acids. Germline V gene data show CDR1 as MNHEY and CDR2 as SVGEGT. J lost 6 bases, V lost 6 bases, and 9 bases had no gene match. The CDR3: CASRPQGATAEAFF. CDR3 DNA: TGTGCCAGCAGGCCCCAGGGGGCGACGGCTGAAGCTTTCTTT.

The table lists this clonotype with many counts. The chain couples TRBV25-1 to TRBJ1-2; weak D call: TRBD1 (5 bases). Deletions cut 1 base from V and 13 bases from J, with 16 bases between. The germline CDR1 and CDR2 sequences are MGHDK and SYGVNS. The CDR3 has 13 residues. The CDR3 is CASSEFWGDGFTF. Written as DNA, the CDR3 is TGTGCCAGCAGTGAATTTTGGGGGGATGGATTCACCTTC.

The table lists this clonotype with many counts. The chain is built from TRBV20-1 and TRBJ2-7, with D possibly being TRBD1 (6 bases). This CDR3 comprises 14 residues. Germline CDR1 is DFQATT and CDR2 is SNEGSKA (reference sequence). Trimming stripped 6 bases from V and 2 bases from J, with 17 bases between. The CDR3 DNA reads TGCAGTGCAACGATCGGACAGCTAACCTACGAGCAGTACTTC. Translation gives CSATIGQLTYEQYF.

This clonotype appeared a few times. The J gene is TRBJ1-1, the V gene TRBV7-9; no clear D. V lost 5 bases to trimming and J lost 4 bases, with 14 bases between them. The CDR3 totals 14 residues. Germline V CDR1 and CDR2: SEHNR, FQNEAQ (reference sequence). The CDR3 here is CASSLSDMGTEAFF. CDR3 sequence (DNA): TGTGCCAGCAGCCTCTCAGATATGGGCACTGAAGCTTTCTTT.

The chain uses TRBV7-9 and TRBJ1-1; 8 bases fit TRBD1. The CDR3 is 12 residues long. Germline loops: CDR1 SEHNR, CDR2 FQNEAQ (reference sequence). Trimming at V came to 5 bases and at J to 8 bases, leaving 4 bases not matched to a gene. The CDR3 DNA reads TGTGCCAGCAGCAGGGGACAGGAAGAAGCTTTCTTT. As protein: CASSRGQEEAFF.

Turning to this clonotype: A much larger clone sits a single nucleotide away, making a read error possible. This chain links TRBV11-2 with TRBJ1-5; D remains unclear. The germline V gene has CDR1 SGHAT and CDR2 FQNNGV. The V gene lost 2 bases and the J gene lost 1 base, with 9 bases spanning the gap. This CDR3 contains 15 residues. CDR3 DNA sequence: TGTGCCAGCAGCTTAACGGGAGACAGCAATCAGCCCCAGCATTTT. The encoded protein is CASSLTGDSNQPQHF.

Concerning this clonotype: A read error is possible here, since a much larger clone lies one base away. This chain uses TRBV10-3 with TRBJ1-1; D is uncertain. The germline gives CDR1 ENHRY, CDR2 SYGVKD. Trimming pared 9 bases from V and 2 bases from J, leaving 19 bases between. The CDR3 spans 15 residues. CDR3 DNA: TGTGCCATGGGCGAGCCAACCTCTTCCAACACTGAAGCTTTCTTT. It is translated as CAMGEPTSSNTEAFF.

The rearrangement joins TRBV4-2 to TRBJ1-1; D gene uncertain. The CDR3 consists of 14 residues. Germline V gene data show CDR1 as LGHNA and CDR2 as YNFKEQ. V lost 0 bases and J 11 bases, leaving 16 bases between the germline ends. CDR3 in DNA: TGTGCCAGCAGCCAAGATTCATCTACCCCTTCGGCTTTCTTT. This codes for CASSQDSSTPSAFF.

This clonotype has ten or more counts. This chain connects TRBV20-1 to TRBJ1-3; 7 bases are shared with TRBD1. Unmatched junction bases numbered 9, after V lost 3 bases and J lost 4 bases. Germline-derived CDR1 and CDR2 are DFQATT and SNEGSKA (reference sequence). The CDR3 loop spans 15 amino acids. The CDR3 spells CSARLGGLGGNTIYF. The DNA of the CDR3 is TGCAGTGCTAGGTTAGGGGGCCTTGGAGGAAACACCATATATTTT.

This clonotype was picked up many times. The CDR3 DNA reads TGTGCCAGCAGTCCAGGGACAGGTGGTCCCTACGAGCAGTACTTC. Translation gives CASSPGTGGPYEQYF. The chain combines TRBV27 with TRBJ2-7; TRBD1 aligns across 8 bases. V gave up 5 bases and J gave up 2 bases; unmatched junction bases: 8. Per germline, CDR1 MNHEY and CDR2 SMNVEV (reference sequence). The CDR3 runs 15 residues.

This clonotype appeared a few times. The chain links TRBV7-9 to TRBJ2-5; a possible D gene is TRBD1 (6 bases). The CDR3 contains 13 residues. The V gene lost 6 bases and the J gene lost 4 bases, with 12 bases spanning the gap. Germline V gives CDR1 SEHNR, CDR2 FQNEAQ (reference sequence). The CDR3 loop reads CASRRGQGETQYF. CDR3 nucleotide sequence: TGTGCCAGCAGAAGGGGACAAGGAGAGACCCAGTACTTC. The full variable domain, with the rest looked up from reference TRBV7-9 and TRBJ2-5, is DTGVSQNPRHKITKRGQNVTFRCDPISEHNRLYWYRQTLGQGPEFLTYFQNEAQLEKSRLLSDRFSAERPKGSFSTLEIQRTEQGDSAMYLCASRRGQGETQYFGPGTRLLVL.

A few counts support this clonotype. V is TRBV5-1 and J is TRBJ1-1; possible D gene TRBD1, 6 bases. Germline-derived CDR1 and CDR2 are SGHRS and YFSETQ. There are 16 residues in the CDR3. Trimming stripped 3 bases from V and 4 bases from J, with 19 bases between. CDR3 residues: CASSSLQGAATTEAFF. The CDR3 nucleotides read TGCGCCAGCAGCTCGTTACAGGGAGCTGCCACCACTGAAGCTTTCTTT.

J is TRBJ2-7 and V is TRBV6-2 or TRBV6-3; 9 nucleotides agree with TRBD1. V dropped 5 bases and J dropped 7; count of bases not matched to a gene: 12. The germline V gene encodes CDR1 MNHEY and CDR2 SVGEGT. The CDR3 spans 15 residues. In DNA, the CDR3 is TGTGCCAGCAGTACGCCCGGGACAGGGACGCGAGAGCAGTACTTC. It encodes CASSTPGTGTREQYF.

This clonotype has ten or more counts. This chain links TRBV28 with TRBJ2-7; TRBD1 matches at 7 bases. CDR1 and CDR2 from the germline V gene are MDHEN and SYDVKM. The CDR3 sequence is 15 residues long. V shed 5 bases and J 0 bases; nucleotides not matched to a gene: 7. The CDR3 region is CASSLPGDSSYEQYF. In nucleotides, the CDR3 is TGTGCCAGCAGTCTACCCGGGGACAGCTCCTACGAGCAGTACTTC.

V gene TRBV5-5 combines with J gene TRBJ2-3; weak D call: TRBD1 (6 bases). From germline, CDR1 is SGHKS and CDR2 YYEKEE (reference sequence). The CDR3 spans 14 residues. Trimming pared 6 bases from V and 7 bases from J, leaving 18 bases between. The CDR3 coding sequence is TGTGCCAGCAAATTACCGGGACAAACAAATACGCAGTATTTT. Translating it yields CASKLPGQTNTQYF.

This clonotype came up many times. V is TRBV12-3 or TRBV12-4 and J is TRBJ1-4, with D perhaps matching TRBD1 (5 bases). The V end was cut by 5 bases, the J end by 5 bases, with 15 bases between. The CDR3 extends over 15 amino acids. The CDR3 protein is CASSRGYGSNEKLFF. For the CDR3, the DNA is TGTGCCAGCAGTCGGGGGTACGGGTCAAATGAAAAACTGTTTTTT.

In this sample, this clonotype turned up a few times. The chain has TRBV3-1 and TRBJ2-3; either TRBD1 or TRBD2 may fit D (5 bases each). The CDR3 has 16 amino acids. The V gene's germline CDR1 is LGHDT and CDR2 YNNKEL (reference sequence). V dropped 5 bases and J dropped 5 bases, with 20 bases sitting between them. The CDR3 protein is CASSSKGTEGLDTQYF. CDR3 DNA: TGTGCCAGCAGCTCGAAGGGGACCGAAGGATTAGATACGCAGTATTTT.

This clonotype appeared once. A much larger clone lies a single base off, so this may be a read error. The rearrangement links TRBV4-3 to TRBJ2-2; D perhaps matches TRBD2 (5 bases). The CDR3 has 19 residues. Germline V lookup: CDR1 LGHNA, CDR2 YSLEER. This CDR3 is CASSQEWRHFGTNTGEPFF. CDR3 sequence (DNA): TGCGCCAGCAGCCAAGAATGGCGGCACTTCGGCACGAACACCGGGGAGCCGTTTTTT.